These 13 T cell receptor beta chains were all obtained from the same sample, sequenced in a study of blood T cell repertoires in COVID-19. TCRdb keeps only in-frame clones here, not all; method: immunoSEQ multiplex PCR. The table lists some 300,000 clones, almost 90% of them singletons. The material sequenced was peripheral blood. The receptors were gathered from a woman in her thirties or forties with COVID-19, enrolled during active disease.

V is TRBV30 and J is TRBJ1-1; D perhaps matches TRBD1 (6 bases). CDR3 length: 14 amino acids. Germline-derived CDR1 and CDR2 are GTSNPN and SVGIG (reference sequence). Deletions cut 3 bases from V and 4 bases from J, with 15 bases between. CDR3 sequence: CAWRRGRGSTEAFF. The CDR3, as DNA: TGTGCCTGGAGAAGGGGCAGGGGATCCACTGAAGCTTTCTTT.

The CDR3 reads CASSFGLAGDADTQYF. CDR3 DNA sequence: TGCGCCAGCAGCTTCGGACTAGCGGGAGACGCAGATACGCAGTATTTT. The J gene is TRBJ2-3, the V gene TRBV5-1; 13 bases map to TRBD2. Germline-derived CDR1 and CDR2 are SGHRS and YFSETQ. The CDR3 contains 16 residues. Losses at the gene ends were 2 bases for V and 4 bases for J; bases not matched to a gene: 4.

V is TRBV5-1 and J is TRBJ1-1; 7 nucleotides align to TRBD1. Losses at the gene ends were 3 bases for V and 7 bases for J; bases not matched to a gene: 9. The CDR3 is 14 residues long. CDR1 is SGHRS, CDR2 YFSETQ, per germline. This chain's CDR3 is CASSSTYRGREAFF. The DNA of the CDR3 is TGCGCCAGCAGCTCAACCTACAGGGGCCGTGAAGCTTTCTTT.

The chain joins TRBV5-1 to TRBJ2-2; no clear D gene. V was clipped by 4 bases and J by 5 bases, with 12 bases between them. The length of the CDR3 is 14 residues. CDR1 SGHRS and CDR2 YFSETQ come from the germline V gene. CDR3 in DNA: TGCGCCAGCAGCCCCCCTTGGAGTACCGGGGAGCTGTTTTTT. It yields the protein CASSPPWSTGELFF.

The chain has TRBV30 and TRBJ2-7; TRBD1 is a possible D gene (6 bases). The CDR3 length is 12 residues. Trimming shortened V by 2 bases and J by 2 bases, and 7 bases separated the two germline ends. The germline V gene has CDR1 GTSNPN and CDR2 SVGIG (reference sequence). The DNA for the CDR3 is TGTGCCTGGAGTACAGGGACCTACGAGCAGTACTTC. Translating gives CAWSTGTYEQYF.

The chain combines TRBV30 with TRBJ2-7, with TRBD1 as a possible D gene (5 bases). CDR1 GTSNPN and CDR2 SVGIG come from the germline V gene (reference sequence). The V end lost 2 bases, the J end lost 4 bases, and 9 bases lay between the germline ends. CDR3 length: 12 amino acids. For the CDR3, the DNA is TGTGCCTGGAGTTTAGGGGATTACGAGCAGTACTTC. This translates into CAWSLGDYEQYF. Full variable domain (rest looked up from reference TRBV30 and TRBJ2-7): SQTIHQWPATLVQPVGSPLSLECTVEGTSNPNLYWYRQAAGRGLQLLFYSVGIGQISSEVPQNLSASRPQDRQFILSSKKLLLSDSGFYLCAWSLGDYEQYFGPGTRLTVT.

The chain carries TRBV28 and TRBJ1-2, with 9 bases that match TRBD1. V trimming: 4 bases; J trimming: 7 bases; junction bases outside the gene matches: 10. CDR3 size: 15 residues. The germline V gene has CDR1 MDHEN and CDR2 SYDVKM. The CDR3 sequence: CASSSPGTGNPGYTF. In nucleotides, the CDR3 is TGTGCCAGCAGTTCCCCCGGGACAGGGAATCCTGGCTACACCTTC.

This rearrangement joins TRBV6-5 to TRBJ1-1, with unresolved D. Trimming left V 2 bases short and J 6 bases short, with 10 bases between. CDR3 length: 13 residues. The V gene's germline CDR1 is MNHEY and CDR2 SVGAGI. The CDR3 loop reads CASSYPAGAEAFF. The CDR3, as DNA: TGTGCCAGCAGTTACCCCGCAGGCGCTGAAGCTTTCTTT.

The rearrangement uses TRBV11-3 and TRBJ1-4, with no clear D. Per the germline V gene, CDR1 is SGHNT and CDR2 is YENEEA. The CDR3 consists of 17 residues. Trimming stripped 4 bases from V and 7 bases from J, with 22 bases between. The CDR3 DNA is TGTGCCAGCAGCTATTATCCATTTCCCCTAGCCAGTGAAAAACTGTTTTTT. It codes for CASSYYPFPLASEKLFF.

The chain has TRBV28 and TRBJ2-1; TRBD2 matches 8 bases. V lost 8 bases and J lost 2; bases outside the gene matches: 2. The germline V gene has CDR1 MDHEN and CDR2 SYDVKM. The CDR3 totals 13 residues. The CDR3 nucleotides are TGTGCCAGCCACGGGGGGGCCTACAATGAGCAGTTCTTC. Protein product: CASHGGAYNEQFF. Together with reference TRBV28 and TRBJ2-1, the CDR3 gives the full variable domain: DVKVTQSSRYLVKRTGEKVFLECVQDMDHENMFWYRQDPGLGLRLIYFSYDVKMKEKGDIPEGYSVSREKKERFSLILESASTNQTSMYLCASHGGAYNEQFFGPGTRLTVL.

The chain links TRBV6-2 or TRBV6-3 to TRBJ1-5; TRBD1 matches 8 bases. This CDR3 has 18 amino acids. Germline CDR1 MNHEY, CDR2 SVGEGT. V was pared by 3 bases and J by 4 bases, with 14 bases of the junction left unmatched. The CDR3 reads CASSYSRDRGEVNQPQHF. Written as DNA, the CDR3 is TGTGCCAGCAGTTATTCCCGAGACAGGGGCGAGGTAAATCAGCCCCAGCATTTT.

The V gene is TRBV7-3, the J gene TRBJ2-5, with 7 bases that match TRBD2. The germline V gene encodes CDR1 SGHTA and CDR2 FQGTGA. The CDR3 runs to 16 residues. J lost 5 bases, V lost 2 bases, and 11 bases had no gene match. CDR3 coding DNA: TGTGCCAGCAGCTTATACGCGAGCGGGAACACGGAGACCCAGTACTTC. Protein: CASSLYASGNTETQYF.

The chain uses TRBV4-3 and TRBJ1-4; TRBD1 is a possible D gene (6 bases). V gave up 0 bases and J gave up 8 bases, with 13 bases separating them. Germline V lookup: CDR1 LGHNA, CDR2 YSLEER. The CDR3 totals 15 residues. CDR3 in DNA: TGCGCCAGCAGCCAAGATAGGGGGACATACGAAAAACTGTTTTTT. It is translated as CASSQDRGTYEKLFF.